This T cell receptor beta chain was retrieved from a study of blood T cells in healthy people across ages (dated by TCRdb to 2014 to 2015). Context from the whole study: In model experiments, template switching captured roughly one uniquely barcoded TCR beta cDNA molecule for every two T cells. Using deep sequencing normalized with unique cDNA molecular identifiers, the study measured how TCR beta repertoire diversity changes with age. The donors were divided into four age groups: young (average around 17 years), middle-aged (under 40), aged (roughly 66) and long-lived (roughly 82). To avoid experimental bias, donors of different ages were spread randomly across the sequencing lanes. For two donors (one aged 18 to 30 and one aged 80 or older), the study analyzed two additional independent replicas of 1 million unique cDNA reads from the same blood draw. Points the paper makes about the study in general: The long-lived group showed more naive CD4+ T cells, fewer expanded clones and increased TCR diversity than the aged group, suggesting age selection. The CMV infection status of donors was not known, potentially confounding age-related changes in expanded clonotypes. Estimates of total diversity from one million sequenced T cells were regarded as lower bounds and underestimates. Since profiling was done on bulk unsorted PBMCs, naive and antigen-experienced compartments could not be conclusively compared. Observed TCR beta diversity correlated strongly with the percentage of naive T cells measured by flow cytometry. As age increased, observed TCR beta diversity per million T cells dropped in a roughly linear way, and a significant reduction was already evident by age 40.

The approximately 39 donors, aged about 6 to 95 years, were systemically healthy Caucasian individuals from Russia. Each donor gave approximately 9.3 milliliters of peripheral blood, collected into EDTA-treated Vacutainer tubes. PBMCs were isolated by Ficoll-Paque density-gradient centrifugation, with at least 6.5 million obtained per sample. Total RNA was extracted from PBMCs with Trizol reagent, with at least 6 micrograms obtained per sample. For every donor, flow cytometry on a PBMC aliquot measured the percentage of naive CD45RAhigh/CD27high T cells. To prepare the library, 5' RACE was applied. TCRdb lists the instrument as Illumina HiSeq 2500. The second PCR ran for roughly 7 to 12 cycles and used a J-beta primer mix along with a sample-barcoded 5' primer. Each TCR beta cDNA molecule received a unique molecular identifier from a template-switch 5' adaptor carrying 12 random nucleotides. At least 2.5 million CDR3-containing paired-end reads were obtained from each sample. First-strand cDNA was synthesized from all RNA with the Mint cDNA synthesis kit, primed by a TRBC-specific oligonucleotide. Following uracil-DNA glycosylase treatment, all cDNA underwent a first 18-cycle PCR with the universal primers M1SS and BC2_uni_R. The authors processed their data as follows. For normalization, 1 million high-quality reads, each with a distinct molecular identifier, were randomly selected from each sample. Instead of being binned into consensus sequences, reads that shared molecular identifiers were thrown out. MiTCR, run with a Q25 quality threshold and the strictest error-elimination algorithm, handled CDR3 identification, clonotype clustering and error correction. A nonparametric unseen species model using Euler transformation provided a lower-bound estimate of total TCR beta diversity. TCRdb reworked the public reads: Q25 trimming with fastp, MiXCR clone assembly, productive beta chains retained. Rows are combined by CDR3 protein, so each entry shows the most common genes and DNA. Here the V and J calls rest on TCRdb's processing, not on the authors' analysis. This sample is represented by approximately 1.5 million distinct CDR3 sequences; approximately 39% of them were singletons. Jointly, the top ten make up roughly 3.7% of the sample.

In this sample, this clonotype turned up many times. Its antigen has not been determined. Per-base quality was not reported, and no clone a single base away is much larger than it. Inclusive of the bounding cysteine and phenylalanine, the CDR3 is 14 residues long. The kept DNA is CDR3 alone, 42 bases in frame from the first base. V is clipped by 3 bases and J by 3 bases, and the sequence between their germline boundaries is 12 bases long. CDR1 WSHSY and CDR2 SAAADI are derived from the germline V gene. Sequencing used blood. The sequence links TRBV10-2 to TRBJ2-7; too little of a D gene remains to name it. The TCR sequence derives from a woman between 18 and 30 years old in good health. The base sequence is TGCGCCAGCAGTGAACAATCCCGAGGCTACGAGCAGTACTTC. It encodes CASSEQSRGYEQYF.